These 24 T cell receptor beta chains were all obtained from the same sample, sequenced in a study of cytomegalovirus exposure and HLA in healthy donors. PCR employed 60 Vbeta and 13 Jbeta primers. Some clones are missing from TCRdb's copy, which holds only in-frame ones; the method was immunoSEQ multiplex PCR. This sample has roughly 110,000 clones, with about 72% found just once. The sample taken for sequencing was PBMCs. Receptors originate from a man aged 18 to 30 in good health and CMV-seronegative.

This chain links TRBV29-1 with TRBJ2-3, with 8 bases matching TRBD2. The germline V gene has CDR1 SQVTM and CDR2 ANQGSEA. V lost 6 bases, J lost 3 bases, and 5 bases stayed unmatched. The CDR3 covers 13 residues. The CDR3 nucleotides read TGCAGCGTCCGATCGGGGGGGACAGATACGCAGTATTTT. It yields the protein CSVRSGGTDTQYF.

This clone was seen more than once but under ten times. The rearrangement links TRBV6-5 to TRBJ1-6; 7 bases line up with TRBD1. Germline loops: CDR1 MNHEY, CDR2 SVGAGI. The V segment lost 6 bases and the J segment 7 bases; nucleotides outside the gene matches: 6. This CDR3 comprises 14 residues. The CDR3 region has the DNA TGTGCCAGCAGCCGCGACAGGGAAAATTCACCCCTCCACTTT. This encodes CASSRDRENSPLHF.

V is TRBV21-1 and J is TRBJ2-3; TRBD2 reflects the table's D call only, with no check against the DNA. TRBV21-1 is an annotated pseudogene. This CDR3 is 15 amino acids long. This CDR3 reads CASSTSGGFTDTQYF. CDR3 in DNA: TGTGCCAGCAGTACGAGCGGGGGGTTCACAGATACGCAGTATTTT.

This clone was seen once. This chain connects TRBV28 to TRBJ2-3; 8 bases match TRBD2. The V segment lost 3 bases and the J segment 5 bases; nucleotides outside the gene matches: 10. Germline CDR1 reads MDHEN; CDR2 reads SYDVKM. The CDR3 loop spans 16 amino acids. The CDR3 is CASSFIFAGGVDTQYF. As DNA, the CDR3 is TGTGCCAGCAGTTTCATTTTCGCGGGGGGAGTAGATACGCAGTATTTT.

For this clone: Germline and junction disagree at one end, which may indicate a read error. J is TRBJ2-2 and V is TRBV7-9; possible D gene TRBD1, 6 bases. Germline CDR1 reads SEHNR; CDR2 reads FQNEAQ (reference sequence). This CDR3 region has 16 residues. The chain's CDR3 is CSSSLWGQGNTGELFF. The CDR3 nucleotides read TGTTCCAGCAGCTTATGGGGGCAGGGAAACACCGGGGAGCTGTTTTTT.

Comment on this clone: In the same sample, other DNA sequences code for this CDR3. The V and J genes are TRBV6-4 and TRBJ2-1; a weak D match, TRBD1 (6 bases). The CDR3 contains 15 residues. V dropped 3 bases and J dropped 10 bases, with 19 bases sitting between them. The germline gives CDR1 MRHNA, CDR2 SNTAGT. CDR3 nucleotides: TGTGCCAGCAGTGAGGCCGCGGACAGACCACAAGAGCAGTTCTTC. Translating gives CASSEAADRPQEQFF.

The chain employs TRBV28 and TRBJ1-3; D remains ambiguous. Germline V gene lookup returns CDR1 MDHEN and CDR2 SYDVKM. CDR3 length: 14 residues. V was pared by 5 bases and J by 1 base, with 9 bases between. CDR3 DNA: TGTGCCAGCAGTCTCCAGTTATCTGGAAACACCATATATTTT. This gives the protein CASSLQLSGNTIYF.

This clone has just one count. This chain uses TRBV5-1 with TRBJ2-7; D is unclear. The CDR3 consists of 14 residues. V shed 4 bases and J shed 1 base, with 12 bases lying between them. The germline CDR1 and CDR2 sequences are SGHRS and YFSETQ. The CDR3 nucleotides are TGCGCCAGCAGCGGCCAGGCGACGTCCTACGAGCAGTACTTC. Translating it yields CASSGQATSYEQYF.

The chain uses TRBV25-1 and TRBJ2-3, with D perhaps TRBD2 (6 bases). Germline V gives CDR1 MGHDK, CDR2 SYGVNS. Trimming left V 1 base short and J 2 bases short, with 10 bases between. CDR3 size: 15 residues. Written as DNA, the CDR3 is TGTGCCAGCAGTGAATTAGGACTAAACACAGATACGCAGTATTTT. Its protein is CASSELGLNTDTQYF.

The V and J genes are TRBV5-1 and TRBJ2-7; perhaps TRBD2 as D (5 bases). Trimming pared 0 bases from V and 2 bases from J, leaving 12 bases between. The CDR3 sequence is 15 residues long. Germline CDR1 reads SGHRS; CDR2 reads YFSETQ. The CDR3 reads CASSLAGISAYEQYF. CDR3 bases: TGCGCCAGCAGCTTGGCGGGGATTTCGGCCTACGAGCAGTACTTC.

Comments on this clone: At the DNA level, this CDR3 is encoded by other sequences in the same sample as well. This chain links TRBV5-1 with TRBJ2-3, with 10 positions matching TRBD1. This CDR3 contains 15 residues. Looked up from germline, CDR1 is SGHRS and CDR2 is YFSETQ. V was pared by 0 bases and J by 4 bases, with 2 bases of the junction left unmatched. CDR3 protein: CASSLGQGAADTQYF. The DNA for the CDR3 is TGCGCCAGCAGCTTGGGACAGGGGGCCGCAGATACGCAGTATTTT.

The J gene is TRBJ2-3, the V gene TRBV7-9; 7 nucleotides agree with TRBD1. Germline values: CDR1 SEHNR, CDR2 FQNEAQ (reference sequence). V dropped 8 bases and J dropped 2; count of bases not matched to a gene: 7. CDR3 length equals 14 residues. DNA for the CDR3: TGTGCCAGCGTCCCGGGACAGCTCACAGATACGCAGTATTTT. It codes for CASVPGQLTDTQYF.

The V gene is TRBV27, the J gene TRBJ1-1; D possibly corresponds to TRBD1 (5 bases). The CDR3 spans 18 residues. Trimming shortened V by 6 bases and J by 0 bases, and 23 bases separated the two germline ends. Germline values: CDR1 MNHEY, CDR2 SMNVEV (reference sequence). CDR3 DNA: TGTGCCAGCAGCTCGACCATATCCAGGGTTTCAGTGAACACTGAAGCTTTCTTT. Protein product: CASSSTISRVSVNTEAFF.

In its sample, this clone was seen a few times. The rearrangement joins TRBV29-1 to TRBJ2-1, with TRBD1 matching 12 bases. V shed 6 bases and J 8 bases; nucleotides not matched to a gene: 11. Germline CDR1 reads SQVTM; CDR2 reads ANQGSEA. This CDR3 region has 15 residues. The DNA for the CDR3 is TGCAGCGTCCCGGGACAGGGGGCGCCTTGGGATGAGCAGTTCTTC. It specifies CSVPGQGAPWDEQFF.

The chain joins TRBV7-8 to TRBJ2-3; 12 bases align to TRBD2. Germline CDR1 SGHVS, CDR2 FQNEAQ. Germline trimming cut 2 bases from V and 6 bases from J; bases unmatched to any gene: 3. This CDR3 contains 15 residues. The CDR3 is CASSLLAGGLDTQYF. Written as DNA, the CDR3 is TGTGCCAGCAGCTTACTAGCGGGGGGGTTGGATACGCAGTATTTT.

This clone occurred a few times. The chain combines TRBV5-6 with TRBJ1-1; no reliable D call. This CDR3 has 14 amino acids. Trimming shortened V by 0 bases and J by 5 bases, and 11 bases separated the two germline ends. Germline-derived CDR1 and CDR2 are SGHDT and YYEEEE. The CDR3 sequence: CASSLEAGSTEAFF. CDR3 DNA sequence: TGTGCCAGCAGCTTGGAGGCAGGATCGACTGAAGCTTTCTTT.

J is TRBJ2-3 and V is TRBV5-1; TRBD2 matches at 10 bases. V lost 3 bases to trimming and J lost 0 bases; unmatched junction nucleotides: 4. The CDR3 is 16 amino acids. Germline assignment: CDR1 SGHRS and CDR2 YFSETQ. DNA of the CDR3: TGCGCCAGCAGCTACCTAGCGGGGGATAGCACAGATACGCAGTATTTT. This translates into CASSYLAGDSTDTQYF.

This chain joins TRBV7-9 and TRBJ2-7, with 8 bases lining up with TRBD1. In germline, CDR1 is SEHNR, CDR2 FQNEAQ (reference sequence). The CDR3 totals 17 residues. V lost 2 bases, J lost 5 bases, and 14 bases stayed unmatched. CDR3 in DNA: TGTGCCAGCAGCTTATCGTTGTTAGGGGACAGGTCCAACGAGCAGTACTTC. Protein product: CASSLSLLGDRSNEQYF.

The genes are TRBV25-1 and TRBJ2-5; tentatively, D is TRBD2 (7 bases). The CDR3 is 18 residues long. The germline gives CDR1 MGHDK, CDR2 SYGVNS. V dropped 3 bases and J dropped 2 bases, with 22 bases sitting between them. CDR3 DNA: TGTGCCAGCAGTGACCCAGTAGGGGGGGATGAGGAGCAAGAGACCCAGTACTTC. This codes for CASSDPVGGDEEQETQYF.

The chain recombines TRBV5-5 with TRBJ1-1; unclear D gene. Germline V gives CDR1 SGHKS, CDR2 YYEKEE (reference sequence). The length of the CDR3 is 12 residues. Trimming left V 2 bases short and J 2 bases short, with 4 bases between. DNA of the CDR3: TGTGCCAGCAGCTTTATAAACACTGAAGCTTTCTTT. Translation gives CASSFINTEAFF.

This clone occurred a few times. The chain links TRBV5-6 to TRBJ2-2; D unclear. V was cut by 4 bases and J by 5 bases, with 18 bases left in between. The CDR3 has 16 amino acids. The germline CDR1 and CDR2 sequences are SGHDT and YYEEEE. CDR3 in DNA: TGTGCCAGCAGCGGTATGGGCCGCGATGTTACCGGGGAGCTGTTTTTT. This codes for CASSGMGRDVTGELFF.

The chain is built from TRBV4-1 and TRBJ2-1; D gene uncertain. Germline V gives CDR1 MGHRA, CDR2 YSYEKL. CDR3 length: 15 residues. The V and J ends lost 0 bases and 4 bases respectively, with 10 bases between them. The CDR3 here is CASSQERRSYNEQFF. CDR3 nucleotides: TGCGCCAGCAGCCAAGAGCGGCGGAGTTACAATGAGCAGTTCTTC.

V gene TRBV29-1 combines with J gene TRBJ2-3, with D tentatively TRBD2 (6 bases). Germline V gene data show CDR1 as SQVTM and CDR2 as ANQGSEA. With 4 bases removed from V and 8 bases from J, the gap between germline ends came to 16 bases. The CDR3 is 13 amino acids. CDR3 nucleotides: TGCAGCGTTGTGGAGGGGCAGATGGGTACGCAGTATTTT. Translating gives CSVVEGQMGTQYF.

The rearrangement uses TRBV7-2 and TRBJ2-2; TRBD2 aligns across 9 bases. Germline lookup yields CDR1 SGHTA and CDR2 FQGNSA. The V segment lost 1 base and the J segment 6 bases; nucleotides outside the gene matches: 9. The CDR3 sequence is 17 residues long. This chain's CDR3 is CASSLGLAGGRSGELFF. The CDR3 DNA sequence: TGTGCCAGCAGCTTAGGCTTGGCGGGGGGGCGTTCCGGGGAGCTGTTTTTT.